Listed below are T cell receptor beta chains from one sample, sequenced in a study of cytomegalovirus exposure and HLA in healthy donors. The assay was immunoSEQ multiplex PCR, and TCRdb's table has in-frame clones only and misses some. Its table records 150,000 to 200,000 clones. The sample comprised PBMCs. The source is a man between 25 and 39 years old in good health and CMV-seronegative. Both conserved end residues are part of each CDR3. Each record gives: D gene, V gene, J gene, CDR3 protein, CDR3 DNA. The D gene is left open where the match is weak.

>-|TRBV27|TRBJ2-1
CASSPTGRSSLNEQFF
TGTGCCAGCAGTCCCACAGGGAGATCAAGTCTCAATGAGCAGTTCTTC
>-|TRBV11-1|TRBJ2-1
CASSFAGPTNEQFF
TGTGCCAGCAGCTTTGCGGGTCCCACCAATGAGCAGTTCTTC
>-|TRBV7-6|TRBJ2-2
CASSLARPRGQNTGELFF
TGTGCCAGCAGCTTAGCCCGCCCTCGTGGGCAGAACACCGGGGAGCTGTTTTTT
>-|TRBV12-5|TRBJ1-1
CASGPYRAGNTEAFF
TGTGCTAGTGGACCTTACAGAGCGGGGAACACTGAAGCTTTCTTT
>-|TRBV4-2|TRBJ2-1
CASSQPSTRSSYNEQFF
TGTGCCAGCAGCCAGCCGTCGACTAGAAGCTCCTACAATGAGCAGTTCTTC
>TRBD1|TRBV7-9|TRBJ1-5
CASSGMGQINQPQHF
TGTGCCAGCAGCGGTATGGGACAGATCAATCAGCCCCAGCATTTT
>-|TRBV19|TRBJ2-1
CASSIVGQNSYNEQFF
TGTGCCAGTAGTATAGTTGGGCAGAACTCCTACAATGAGCAGTTCTTC
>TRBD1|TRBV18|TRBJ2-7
CASSPPKGQGSEQYF
TGTGCCAGCTCCCCCCCTAAGGGACAGGGGTCCGAGCAGTACTTC
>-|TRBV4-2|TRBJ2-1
CASSHNARYNEQFF
TGTGCCAGCAGCCACAACGCCAGGTACAATGAGCAGTTCTTC
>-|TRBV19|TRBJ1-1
CASSIDLWGETEAFF
TGTGCCAGTAGTATAGATCTATGGGGGGAAACTGAAGCTTTCTTT
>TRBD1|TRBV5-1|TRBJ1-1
CASSLTGDWGTEAFF
TGCGCCAGCAGCTTAACAGGGGATTGGGGGACTGAAGCTTTCTTT
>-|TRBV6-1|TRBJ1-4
CASSEDRKLFF
TGTGCCAGCAGTGAAGACAGGAAACTGTTTTTT
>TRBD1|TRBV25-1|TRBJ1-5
CASSETGTGIQPQHF
TGTGCCAGCAGTGAGACCGGGACAGGGATTCAGCCCCAGCATTTT
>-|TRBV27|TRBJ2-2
CASSLLAHNTGELFF
TGTGCCAGCAGTTTATTGGCTCATAACACCGGGGAGCTGTTTTTT